A single sample gave rise to the 25 T cell receptor beta chains below, sequenced in a study of CXCR3-negative and CXCR3-positive naive CD8 T cells. These receptors lack a known antigen. With UMI labels, 5' RACE was used to prepare the TRB cDNA libraries. For each CDR3 protein, TCRdb gives one entry from its re-call of the 5' RACE reads, without DNA. The sample totals 130,000 or so distinct CDR3 sequences. Study observations and caveats: CXCR3-expressing naive cells carried TRB CDR3s more hydrophobic than those of CXCR3-negative naive cells.

Sequencing used naive CXCR3+ CD8+ T cells from blood. Described subset: CD45RO-CCR7+CD27+CD95- naive CD8+ T cells expressing CXCR3 (TNR3+). The receptors were sampled from a human donor in good health. Some clones in this sample may be carry-over from other donors' samples.

The J gene is TRBJ2-1, the V gene TRBV29-1; the D gene TCRdb calls, TRBD2, cannot be checked with no DNA. CDR1 SQVTM and CDR2 ANQGSEA come from the germline V gene. This CDR3 has 13 amino acids. This CDR3 reads CSVSTEDYNEQFF.

This chain connects TRBV29-1 to TRBJ2-7. The CDR3 extends over 11 amino acids. CDR1 SQVTM and CDR2 ANQGSEA come from the germline V gene. CDR3 protein: CSVEDNYEQYF.

The chain employs TRBV12-3 or TRBV12-4 and TRBJ2-7; TCRdb names TRBD1, which stays unverified in the absence of DNA. The CDR3 length is 12 residues. This CDR3 reads CASSLVGREQYF.

The gene calls are TRBV5-1 and TRBJ2-1; the TCRdb call, TRBD2, lacks DNA for checking. Germline V lookup: CDR1 SGHRS, CDR2 YFSETQ. The CDR3 consists of 16 residues. CDR3 protein: CASSPGTSGLYNEQFF.

V usage is TRBV7-8 and J usage is TRBJ2-1; TCRdb designates TRBD2, a call that cannot be tested without DNA. The CDR3 runs 15 residues. CDR1 is SGHVS, CDR2 FQNEAQ, per germline. Here the CDR3 reads CASSLSGLVFNEQFF.

V gene TRBV4-3 combines with J gene TRBJ2-7; TCRdb names TRBD1, which stays unverified in the absence of DNA. Germline V gene lookup returns CDR1 LGHNA and CDR2 YSLEER. This CDR3 region has 15 residues. The CDR3 spells CASSRVSQGAYEQYF.

The V gene is TRBV12-3 or TRBV12-4, the J gene TRBJ1-5; TCRdb calls TRBD1, which cannot be checked without DNA. The CDR3 is 16 residues long. The CDR3 here is CASSPGWQSSNQPQHF.

The genes are TRBV28 and TRBJ2-3; the D gene TCRdb calls, TRBD1, cannot be checked with no DNA. The CDR3 length is 13 residues. CDR1 is MDHEN and CDR2 is SYDVKM in the germline V gene. CDR3 protein: CASSFHAGDTQYF.

The rearrangement uses TRBV28 and TRBJ1-2; the D call of TRBD1 rests on TCRdb alone, since no DNA is present to check it. The CDR3 is 15 amino acids. CDR1 is MDHEN, CDR2 SYDVKM, per germline. The CDR3 here is CASSPLGQFSYGYTF.

This chain connects TRBV20-1 to TRBJ2-3; TCRdb proposes TRBD1, but this gene call is untestable without DNA. CDR3 size: 16 residues. In germline, CDR1 is DFQATT, CDR2 SNEGSKA (reference sequence). CDR3 amino acids: CSASPFGEGSTDTQYF.

The chain carries TRBV7-9 and TRBJ2-3; TCRdb picks TRBD2, but there is no DNA to check that call. The CDR3 runs 16 residues. CDR1 and CDR2 from the germline V gene are SEHNR and FQNEAQ (reference sequence). The CDR3 spells CASSWLAGRSTDTQYF.

The chain employs TRBV29-1 and TRBJ1-1. This CDR3 is 11 amino acids long. Per germline, CDR1 SQVTM and CDR2 ANQGSEA. The CDR3 sequence: CSVEDAGGAFF. Filled out from reference TRBV29-1 and TRBJ1-1, the complete variable domain reads SAVISQKPSRDICQRGTSLTIQCQVDSQVTMMFWYRQQPGQSLTLIATANQGSEATYESGFVIDKFPISRPNLTFSTLTVSNMSPEDSSIYLCSVEDAGGAFFGQGTRLTVV.

The chain recombines TRBV27 with TRBJ2-7; TCRdb proposes TRBD2, but this gene call is untestable without DNA. The germline V gene has CDR1 MNHEY and CDR2 SMNVEV (reference sequence). The CDR3 is 16 amino acids. CDR3 sequence reads: CASSLTGLPSPYEQYF.

The genes are TRBV2 and TRBJ2-7; the TCRdb call, TRBD1, lacks DNA for checking. The CDR3 loop spans 12 amino acids. From germline, CDR1 is SNHLY and CDR2 FYNNEI. The CDR3: CASSLDRIVQYF. Filled out from reference TRBV2 and TRBJ2-7, the complete variable domain reads EPEVTQTPSHQVTQMGQEVILRCVPISNHLYFYWYRQILGQKVEFLVSFYNNEISEKSEIFDDQFSVERPDGSNFTLKIRSTKLEDSAMYFCASSLDRIVQYFGPGTRLTVT.

V usage is TRBV12-3 or TRBV12-4 and J usage is TRBJ1-1. The CDR3 runs to 13 residues. The CDR3 is CASQPSVILEAFF.

V gene TRBV5-6 combines with J gene TRBJ2-4. Germline assignment: CDR1 SGHDT and CDR2 YYEEEE. The CDR3 covers 16 residues. CDR3: CASSLELARIKNIQYF.

The rearrangement links TRBV7-9 to TRBJ2-3; TCRdb lists TRBD2, though no DNA is available to test this call. CDR3 length: 14 amino acids. Germline CDR1 reads SEHNR; CDR2 reads FQNEAQ (reference sequence). CDR3 region: CASSLLGQTDTQYF.

The rearrangement links TRBV4-2 to TRBJ2-2; TCRdb gives TRBD2 as the D gene, but with no DNA this cannot be confirmed. The CDR3 consists of 16 residues. Germline values: CDR1 LGHNA, CDR2 YNFKEQ. The CDR3 spells CASSQDASGGAGELFF.

The J gene is TRBJ2-5, the V gene TRBV23-1; TCRdb calls TRBD2, which cannot be checked without DNA. TRBV23-1 is reported as an ORF; its role is uncertain. The CDR3 is 15 residues long. The CDR3 here is CASGKGTSGQETQYF.

J is TRBJ1-5 and V is TRBV7-9; the D call from TCRdb, TRBD1, cannot be confirmed without DNA. The CDR3 consists of 17 residues. Germline V gene sequence: CDR1 SEHNR, CDR2 FQNEAQ (reference sequence). The CDR3 protein is CASSLALGGWGNQPQHF.

The rearrangement uses TRBV11-2 and TRBJ1-2; TCRdb reports TRBD1, a call that lacks DNA to check it against. The CDR3 runs 13 residues. The V gene's germline CDR1 is SGHAT and CDR2 FQNNGV. This CDR3 is CASSWTGGGGYTF.

The rearrangement joins TRBV7-9 to TRBJ2-2. The CDR3 has 13 residues. Germline loops: CDR1 SEHNR, CDR2 FQNEAQ (reference sequence). The chain's CDR3 is CASSSLGTGELFF.

This rearrangement joins TRBV3-1 to TRBJ2-5; TCRdb calls TRBD1, which cannot be checked without DNA. The V gene's germline CDR1 is LGHDT and CDR2 YNNKEL (reference sequence). The CDR3 consists of 15 residues. The CDR3 here is CASSQMDRNQETQYF.

CDR3 sequence reads: CSVEGTSGRTSYNEQFF. This sequence joins TRBV29-1 and TRBJ2-1; TCRdb's D call, TRBD2, is unchecked because there is no DNA. The CDR3 extends over 17 amino acids. CDR1 is SQVTM, CDR2 ANQGSEA, per germline.

The chain combines TRBV29-1 with TRBJ2-1; TCRdb indicates TRBD1, and absent DNA this call remains unverified. From germline, CDR1 is SQVTM and CDR2 ANQGSEA. The CDR3 length is 12 residues. The CDR3 region is CSVDREYNEQFF.